This T cell receptor (beta chain) was sequenced in a study of T cell repertoires in cytomegalovirus infection (dated by TCRdb to about 2019). With regard to the full study: Donor HLA type was relevant to the analysis, because carriage of CMV infection together with the matching HLA type was indicated by public TCR beta signatures. What the research found in general, with its limitations: The ex vivo response was dominated by HLA-C-restricted CMV-specific TCR beta clonotypes, and the single most frequent clonotype in two of eight donors was supplied by these HLA-C-restricted clonotypes. Carriers of CMV infection plus the relevant HLA type were discriminated by the cumulative frequency of public TCR beta family members in the study cohort and in an independent roughly 400-donor cohort.

This clonotype came up many times. Its antigen specificity is not known. Base qualities are not provided; no much larger clone lies one nucleotide away. Sequencing used an Illumina HiSeq 1500. TCRdb passed the public sequencing reads through fastp at Q25 and MiXCR, retaining productive beta sequences. Rows with one shared CDR3 protein collapse into an entry with the most common genes and DNA. The sample table records under 350,000 distinct CDR3 sequences; roughly a tenth of these occur just once. In total, the top ten clones hold about 2.3% of the sample. Sequencing input: PBMCs. The source of this sequence is a human donor in good health (CMV status not recorded). Some clones in this sample may be carry-over from other donors' samples.

The CDR3 protein is CASSFTIATNVLTF. The DNA reads TGTGCCAGCAGCTTTACCATAGCCACCAACGTCCTGACTTTC. The chain links TRBV7-9 with TRBJ2-6; no D gene can be assigned with confidence. The CDR1 and CDR2 encoded by the germline V gene (reference sequence) are SEHNR and FQNEAQ. V lost 3 bases and J lost 8 bases; the stretch between them is 11 bases long. The CDR3 starts with the cysteine, ends with the phenylalanine, and has 14 residues. Just CDR3 DNA is preserved here, 42 bases in frame from base 1.